These 20 T cell receptor beta chains originate from one sample sequenced in a study of CD8 T cells in Susac syndrome. Random hexamers primed reverse transcription of about 0.5 to 1 ug RNA. TCRdb itself ran the immunoSEQ multiplex PCR reads through MiXCR, one entry per CDR3 protein. The sample contains about 120,000 distinct CDR3 sequences, about 92% of which appear only once. The source material was CD4+ T cells from PBMCs. Receptors were obtained from a human donor with multiple sclerosis.

This clonotype was observed once. The V gene is TRBV3-1, the J gene TRBJ2-1, with D uncertain. The CDR3 loop spans 12 amino acids. Germline V lookup: CDR1 LGHDT, CDR2 YNNKEL (reference sequence). The V gene lost 1 base and the J gene lost 5 bases, with 3 bases spanning the gap. DNA of the CDR3: TGTGCCAGCAGCCAAGTGGACAATGAGCAGTTCTTC. Translated: CASSQVDNEQFF.

V and J are TRBV30 and TRBJ2-7; tentatively, D is TRBD2 (5 bases). Germline CDR1 reads GTSNPN; CDR2 reads SVGIG (reference sequence). This CDR3 has 14 amino acids. Trimming left V 0 bases short and J 5 bases short, with 14 bases between. In DNA, the CDR3 is TGTGCCTGGAGTGTATCGGGGTTTATCGACGAGCAGTACTTC. This encodes CAWSVSGFIDEQYF.

CDR3 DNA sequence: TGTGCCAGCAGCTCAGGGGGTTCCCCCTACGAGCAGTACTTC. Protein: CASSSGGSPYEQYF. This sequence joins TRBV11-2 and TRBJ2-7, with 7 positions matching TRBD1. The length of the CDR3 is 14 residues. Germline values: CDR1 SGHAT, CDR2 FQNNGV. With 4 bases clipped from V and 2 bases from J, the junction kept 5 bases outside the gene matches.

The chain uses TRBV2 and TRBJ2-6, with 8 bases identical to TRBD1. Germline CDR1 and CDR2: SNHLY and FYNNEI. J lost 0 bases, V lost 6 bases, and 4 bases had no gene match. The CDR3 totals 16 residues. The CDR3 bases are TGTGCCAGCAGGGCGACAGGGGTCTCTGGGGCCAACGTCCTGACTTTC. Amino acids: CASRATGVSGANVLTF.

The chain employs TRBV4-1 and TRBJ1-2, with D maybe TRBD1 (6 bases). Trimming removed 0 bases from V and 3 bases from J, with 11 bases in between. The germline CDR1 and CDR2 sequences are MGHRA and YSYEKL. The CDR3 runs to 15 residues. CDR3 bases: TGCGCCAGCAGCCAAGATCCTGGGGGCGACTATGGCTACACCTTC. Translation: CASSQDPGGDYGYTF.

This chain links TRBV5-5 with TRBJ1-2; no clear D gene. The CDR3 extends over 13 amino acids. V was shortened by 0 bases and J by 6 bases, with 9 bases between the two germline ends. CDR1 is SGHKS, CDR2 YYEKEE, per germline (reference sequence). CDR3 in DNA: TGTGCCAGCAGCTTGGTAGTTGTCGATGGCTACACCTTC. Translating gives CASSLVVVDGYTF.

The rearrangement links TRBV7-9 to TRBJ2-1; the match to TRBD1 covers 8 bases. This CDR3 spans 16 amino acids. Germline CDR1 reads SEHNR; CDR2 reads FQNEAQ (reference sequence). The ends lost 5 bases at V and 8 bases at J; junction bases unmatched: 14. The CDR3 spells CASSGKSGTGRDEQFF. The CDR3 DNA is TGTGCCAGCAGCGGCAAATCCGGGACAGGAAGGGATGAGCAGTTCTTC.

The CDR3 nucleotides are TGTGCCAGCTCAGCTGAGACGAACACAGATACGCAGTATTTT. Protein product: CASSAETNTDTQYF. The rearrangement joins TRBV18 to TRBJ2-3, with D hard to call. Trimming pared 5 bases from V and 2 bases from J, leaving 11 bases between. Germline loops: CDR1 KGHSH, CDR2 LQKENI. The CDR3 is 14 amino acids.

This chain uses TRBV5-1 with TRBJ1-1; no definite D call. V was clipped by 4 bases and J by 3 bases, with 4 bases between them. CDR3 length equals 11 residues. Germline V gene lookup returns CDR1 SGHRS and CDR2 YFSETQ. The CDR3 here is CASSADTEAFF. DNA for the CDR3: TGCGCCAGCAGCGCGGACACTGAAGCTTTCTTT.

This sequence joins TRBV9 and TRBJ1-6, with D unclear. The length of the CDR3 is 15 residues. V was cut by 0 bases and J by 11 bases, with 15 bases left in between. Germline values: CDR1 SGDLS, CDR2 YYNGEE. The CDR3 DNA reads as TGTGCCAGCAGCGTAGATCTGGGAGATGGTGCACCCCTCCACTTT. This sequence encodes CASSVDLGDGAPLHF.

The table lists this clonotype with a count of one. For the CDR3, the DNA is TGTGCCTGGAAAAGTGTTTGGGGACCCCGACTACGACGGACTGAAGCTTTCTTT. Translated: CAWKSVWGPRLRRTEAFF. V is TRBV30 and J is TRBJ1-1, with D perhaps TRBD1 (5 bases). The V gene's germline CDR1 is GTSNPN and CDR2 SVGIG (reference sequence). Trimming removed 4 bases at V and 5 bases at J, with 29 bases between. The CDR3 contains 18 residues.

This clonotype was detected once. The genes are TRBV13 and TRBJ1-6; D gene uncertain. From germline, CDR1 is PRHDT and CDR2 FYEKMQ (reference sequence). V dropped 2 bases and J dropped 12 bases, with 11 bases sitting between them. The CDR3 consists of 13 residues. CDR3 bases: TGTGCCAGCAGCTTAACCCGAGAGGGACCCCTCCACTTT. It encodes CASSLTREGPLHF. Together with reference TRBV13 and TRBJ1-6, the CDR3 gives the full variable domain: AAGVIQSPRHLIKEKRETATLKCYPIPRHDTVYWYQQGPGQDPQFLISFYEKMQSDKGSIPDRFSAQQFSDYHSELNMSSLELGDSALYFCASSLTREGPLHFGNGTRLTVT.

The rearrangement uses TRBV18 and TRBJ1-1; D gene unclear. The CDR3 spans 15 residues. CDR1 and CDR2 from the germline V gene are KGHSH and LQKENI. The V end lost 3 bases, the J end lost 1 base, and 12 bases lay between the germline ends. This CDR3 is CASSPQGTPNTEAFF. The CDR3 coding sequence is TGTGCCAGCTCACCTCAAGGCACGCCGAACACTGAAGCTTTCTTT.

V usage is TRBV27 and J usage is TRBJ1-5; D is ambiguous. The CDR3 has 21 residues. Germline loops: CDR1 MNHEY, CDR2 SMNVEV (reference sequence). Between the trimmed V and J ends, which lost 0 bases and 1 base, there was a span of 25 bases. This chain's CDR3 is CASSLSSEGPGLVGSNQPQHF. The CDR3 nucleotides read TGTGCCAGCAGTTTATCGAGTGAAGGGCCGGGGTTGGTTGGAAGCAATCAGCCCCAGCATTTT.

This clonotype has a single count. This rearrangement joins TRBV19 to TRBJ1-5; D is uncertain. The CDR3 runs to 14 residues. Germline values: CDR1 LNHDA, CDR2 SQIVND (reference sequence). Trimming took 7 bases from V and 6 from J, leaving 16 bases between them. The DNA for the CDR3 is TGTGCCAGTACCCTCGGAGGGTTTGGTCAGCCCCAGCATTTT. Its translation: CASTLGGFGQPQHF.

Here the CDR3 reads CASSGWTGGAGANVLTF. In DNA, the CDR3 is TGTGCCAGCAGCGGGTGGACAGGGGGCGCTGGGGCCAACGTCCTGACTTTC. The V gene is TRBV5-4, the J gene TRBJ2-6; 11 positions match TRBD1. CDR1 is SGHNT and CDR2 is YYREEE in the germline V gene (reference sequence). V lost 4 bases to trimming and J lost 2 bases; unmatched junction nucleotides: 5. The length of the CDR3 is 17 residues.

The chain uses TRBV7-9 and TRBJ2-7; D is unclear. The V and J ends lost 3 bases and 3 bases respectively, with 6 bases between them. This CDR3 is built from 12 residues. CDR1 and CDR2 from the germline V gene are SEHNR and FQNEAQ (reference sequence). CDR3 sequence (DNA): TGTGCCAGCAGCTTTAGAGGCTACGAGCAGTACTTC. Translating it yields CASSFRGYEQYF.

This clonotype showed up just a few times. The rearrangement uses TRBV30 and TRBJ1-6; perhaps TRBD1 as D (6 bases). V lost 1 base to trimming and J lost 8 bases, with 21 bases between them. The germline V gene encodes CDR1 GTSNPN and CDR2 SVGIG (reference sequence). The CDR3 totals 17 residues. CDR3 coding DNA: TGTGCCTGGAGTGGAGGGGGGGGGACACGGTTTTATTCACCCCTCCACTTT. Translating gives CAWSGGGGTRFYSPLHF.

This clonotype has a single count. The chain couples TRBV19 to TRBJ2-4; D not certain. The CDR3 is 15 amino acids. CDR1 and CDR2 from the germline V gene are LNHDA and SQIVND (reference sequence). Trimming shortened V by 6 bases and J by 0 bases, and 12 bases separated the two germline ends. CDR3: CASRSTPGAKNIQYF. CDR3 coding DNA: TGTGCCAGTAGGTCAACCCCCGGAGCCAAAAACATTCAGTACTTC.

J is TRBJ2-7 and V is TRBV28; D may be TRBD1 (6 bases). The CDR3 is 15 amino acids. Germline V CDR1 and CDR2: MDHEN, SYDVKM. V lost 2 bases, J lost 3 bases, and 14 bases lay in between. The CDR3 region has the DNA TGTGCCAGCAGTTTAAAAGGGGGACCGATCTACGAGCAGTACTTC. It translates to CASSLKGGPIYEQYF.